The entry below describes one TCR beta chain. Per the original methods: Reference gene primer amplification in the assay estimated nucleated cell counts. TCRdb's table, derived via immunoSEQ multiplex PCR, lists solely in-frame clones and lacks some. V and J calls and clone size follow that table, whereas D and trimming were derived from the DNA. The table records under 300,000 clones, around 88% of them present only once. During active infection, Seattle patients enrolled and were then monitored through disease. The source of the sample is a study of blood T cell repertoires in COVID-19. With 3 bases clipped from V and 3 bases from J, the junction kept 1 base outside the gene matches. CDR3 length: 15 residues. Germline V gene lookup returns CDR1 LGHDT and CDR2 YNNKEL (reference sequence).

The chain links TRBV3-1 (or the pseudogene TRBV3-2) to TRBJ2-7, with 14 bases aligning to TRBD2. This clonotype was obtained from a woman aged 70-85 years with COVID-19, enrolled during active disease. The specimen sequenced was peripheral blood. CDR3 residues: CASSHGLAGGYEQYF. CDR3 nucleotides: TGTGCCAGCAGCCACGGACTAGCGGGGGGCTACGAGCAGTACTTC.